This is a list of T cell receptor beta chains from one sample in a study of response to subunit inactivated influenza vaccine. TCRdb reanalysed the RT-PCR reads using MiXCR and keeps one entry per CDR3 protein. The table lists 630,000 or so distinct CDR3 sequences, approximately 15% of them singletons. The input for sequencing was PBMCs from blood, taken 11 to 12 days after vaccination. The receptors come from a man aged 50-60 years who received an inactivated influenza vaccine. Both conserved end residues are part of each CDR3. The D gene is left open where the match is weak. Some rows mark clone size as missing; the rest say once, few, many or name a class of expanded clone.

D gene: TRBD1; J gene: TRBJ2-5; clone size: NA; V gene: TRBV5-1; CDR3 DNA: TGCGCCAGCAGGGGGGACAGAAAAGAGACCCAGTACTTC; CDR3 protein: CASRGDRKETQYF
D gene: TRBD1; J gene: TRBJ2-3; clone size: NA; V gene: TRBV4-2; CDR3 DNA: TGTGCCAGCAGCCAAGATGGGACAGGGGCTGCAGATACGCAGTATTTT; CDR3 protein: CASSQDGTGAADTQYF
D gene: NA; J gene: TRBJ2-1; clone size: NA; V gene: TRBV29-1; CDR3 DNA: TGCAGCGGGGGGGACAGACTGTACAATGAGCAGTTCTTC; CDR3 protein: CSGGDRLYNEQFF
D gene: TRBD2; J gene: TRBJ2-1; clone size: few; V gene: TRBV24-1; CDR3 DNA: TGTGCCACCAGTGACCCACTAGCGGAGGATTACAATGAGCAGTTCTTC; CDR3 protein: CATSDPLAEDYNEQFF
D gene: TRBD2; J gene: TRBJ2-7; clone size: NA; V gene: TRBV10-3; CDR3 DNA: TGTGCCATCAGTGATTCGGGACTAGCGGTATTCGAGCAGTACTTC; CDR3 protein: CAISDSGLAVFEQYF
D gene: TRBD2; J gene: TRBJ2-7; clone size: NA; V gene: TRBV29-1; CDR3 DNA: TGCAGCGCTGTACTAGCGGGATCATCGTACGAGCAGTACTTC; CDR3 protein: CSAVLAGSSYEQYF
D gene: TRBD2; J gene: TRBJ2-3; clone size: NA; V gene: TRBV12-3/TRBV12-4; CDR3 DNA: TGTGCCAGCAGCCGGACTAGCGGACACACAGATACGCAGTATTTT; CDR3 protein: CASSRTSGHTDTQYF
D gene: TRBD1; J gene: TRBJ2-2; clone size: few; V gene: TRBV4-2; CDR3 DNA: TGTGCCAGCAGCAGCCGGGACAGGGAGACCGGGGAGCTGTTTTTT; CDR3 protein: CASSSRDRETGELFF
D gene: NA; J gene: TRBJ2-1; clone size: few; V gene: TRBV4-1; CDR3 DNA: TGCGCCAGCAGTTATATAAGCGAGTCCTACAATGAGCAGTTCTTC; CDR3 protein: CASSYISESYNEQFF
D gene: NA; J gene: TRBJ2-5; clone size: many; V gene: TRBV15; CDR3 DNA: TGTGCCACCAGCAGAGTGGCAGGAGGATCCGAAGAGACCCAGTACTTC; CDR3 protein: CATSRVAGGSEETQYF
D gene: TRBD2; J gene: TRBJ2-5; clone size: NA; V gene: TRBV30; CDR3 DNA: TGTGCCTGGAAGACCGGGACTAGCGGGACAGAGACCCAGTACTTC; CDR3 protein: CAWKTGTSGTETQYF
D gene: NA; J gene: TRBJ2-1; clone size: NA; V gene: TRBV20-1; CDR3 DNA: TGCAGTGCTAGAGATGTTCTAGATGAGCAGTTCTTC; CDR3 protein: CSARDVLDEQFF
D gene: NA; J gene: TRBJ2-7; clone size: NA; V gene: TRBV28; CDR3 DNA: TGTGCCAGCAGTTTCGCAGGGGTTTACGAGCAGTACTTC; CDR3 protein: CASSFAGVYEQYF
D gene: NA; J gene: TRBJ1-4; clone size: NA; V gene: TRBV20-1; CDR3 DNA: TGCAGTGCCCCCATAACTAATGAAAAACTGTTTTTT; CDR3 protein: CSAPITNEKLFF
D gene: TRBD2; J gene: TRBJ2-1; clone size: NA; V gene: TRBV5-6; CDR3 DNA: TGTGCCAGCAGCCCTCGTAGGACTAGCACCAATGAGCAGTTCTTC; CDR3 protein: CASSPRRTSTNEQFF
D gene: NA; J gene: TRBJ1-6; clone size: NA; V gene: TRBV12-3/TRBV12-4; CDR3 DNA: TGTGCCAGCAGTTTATGGGGGGGGTCCTATAATTCACCCCTCCACTTT; CDR3 protein: CASSLWGGSYNSPLHF
D gene: TRBD1; J gene: TRBJ2-1; clone size: few; V gene: TRBV4-3; CDR3 DNA: TGCGCCAGCAGCCCTTGGACAGGGGAATCCTACAATGAGCAGTTCTTC; CDR3 protein: CASSPWTGESYNEQFF
D gene: NA; J gene: TRBJ2-2; clone size: NA; V gene: TRBV13; CDR3 DNA: TGTGCCAGCAGCGCTCTGTCAGGGCCGGCCGGGGAGCTGTTTTTT; CDR3 protein: CASSALSGPAGELFF
D gene: NA; J gene: TRBJ2-7; clone size: once; V gene: TRBV5-1; CDR3 DNA: TGCGCCAGCAGCTGGGAGGGACAGAGCAACGAGCAGTACTTC; CDR3 protein: CASSWEGQSNEQYF
D gene: NA; J gene: TRBJ2-5; clone size: many; V gene: TRBV7-9; CDR3 DNA: TGTGCCAGCAGCTTAGTAGGGGTCGTGTCGCGAGAGACCCAGTACTTC; CDR3 protein: CASSLVGVVSRETQYF
D gene: TRBD2; J gene: TRBJ2-2; clone size: few; V gene: TRBV6-2/TRBV6-3; CDR3 DNA: TGTGCCAGCAGCTTAACTAGCGGGAGGGCTAGTACCGGGGAGCTGTTTTTT; CDR3 protein: CASSLTSGRASTGELFF
D gene: NA; J gene: TRBJ2-5; clone size: many; V gene: TRBV5-6; CDR3 DNA: TGTGCCAGCAGCTTGGTAGGACAGCAAGAGACCCAGTACTTC; CDR3 protein: CASSLVGQQETQYF
D gene: NA; J gene: TRBJ2-7; clone size: few; V gene: TRBV20-1; CDR3 DNA: TGCAGTGCTAGAGGTGTGGCAGGATCGTCTACGGAGCAGTACTTC; CDR3 protein: CSARGVAGSSTEQYF
D gene: NA; J gene: TRBJ1-2; clone size: NA; V gene: TRBV6-2/TRBV6-3; CDR3 DNA: TGTGCCAGCAGTTACTCGAACGCTGGCTACACCTTC; CDR3 protein: CASSYSNAGYTF
D gene: TRBD2; J gene: TRBJ2-5; clone size: NA; V gene: TRBV10-3; CDR3 DNA: TGTGCCATCAAAATAGCGGGAGAAGAGACCCAGTACTTC; CDR3 protein: CAIKIAGEETQYF